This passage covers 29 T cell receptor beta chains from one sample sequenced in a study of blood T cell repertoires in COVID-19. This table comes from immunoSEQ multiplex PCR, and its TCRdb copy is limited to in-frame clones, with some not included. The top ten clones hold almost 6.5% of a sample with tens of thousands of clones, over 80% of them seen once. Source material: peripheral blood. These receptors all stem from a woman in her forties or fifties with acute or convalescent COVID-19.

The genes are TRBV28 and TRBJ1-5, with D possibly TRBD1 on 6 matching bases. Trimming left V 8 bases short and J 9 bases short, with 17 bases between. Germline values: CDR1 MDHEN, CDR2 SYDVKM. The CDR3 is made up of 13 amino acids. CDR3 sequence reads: CASGLQGFLPQHF. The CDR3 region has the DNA TGTGCCAGCGGATTACAGGGTTTTCTGCCCCAGCATTTT.

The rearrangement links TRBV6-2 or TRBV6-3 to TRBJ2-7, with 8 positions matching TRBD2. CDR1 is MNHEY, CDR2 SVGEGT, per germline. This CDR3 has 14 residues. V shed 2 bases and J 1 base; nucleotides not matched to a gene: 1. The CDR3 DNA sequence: TGTGCCAGCAGTTACAGCGGGGGATCCTACGAGCAGTACTTC. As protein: CASSYSGGSYEQYF.

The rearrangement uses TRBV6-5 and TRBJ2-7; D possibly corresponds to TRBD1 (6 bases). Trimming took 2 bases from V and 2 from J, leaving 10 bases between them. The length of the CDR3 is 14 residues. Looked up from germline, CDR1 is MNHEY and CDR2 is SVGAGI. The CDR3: CASSYRDTAYEQYF. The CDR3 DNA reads TGTGCCAGCAGTTACCGGGACACAGCCTACGAGCAGTACTTC.

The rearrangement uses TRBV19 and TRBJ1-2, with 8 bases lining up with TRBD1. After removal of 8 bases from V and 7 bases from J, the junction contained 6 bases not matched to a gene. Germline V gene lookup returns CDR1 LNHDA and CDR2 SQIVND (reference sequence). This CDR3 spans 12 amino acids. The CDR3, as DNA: TGTGCCAGTTCCAGGGGGCATGGTGGCTACACCTTC. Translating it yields CASSRGHGGYTF.

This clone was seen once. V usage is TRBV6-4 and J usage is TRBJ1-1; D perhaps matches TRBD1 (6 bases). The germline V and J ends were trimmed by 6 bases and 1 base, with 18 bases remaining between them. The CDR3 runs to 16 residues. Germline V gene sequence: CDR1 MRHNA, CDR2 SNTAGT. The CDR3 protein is CASSENRESWNTEAFF. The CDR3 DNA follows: TGTGCCAGCAGCGAAAACAGGGAGAGTTGGAACACTGAAGCTTTCTTT.

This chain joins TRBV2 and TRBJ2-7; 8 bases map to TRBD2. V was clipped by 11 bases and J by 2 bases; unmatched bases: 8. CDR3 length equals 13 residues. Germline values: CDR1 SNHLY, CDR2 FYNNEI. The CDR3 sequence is CAGRGGGTYEQYF. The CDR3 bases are TGTGCCGGGAGGGGCGGGGGGACCTACGAGCAGTACTTC.

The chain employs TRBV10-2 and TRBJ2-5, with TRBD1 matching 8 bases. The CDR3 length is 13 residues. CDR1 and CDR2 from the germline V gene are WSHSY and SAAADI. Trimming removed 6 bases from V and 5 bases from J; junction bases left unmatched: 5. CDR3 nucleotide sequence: TGCGCCAGCAGAGACAGGGGAAGGGAGACCCAGTACTTC. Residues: CASRDRGRETQYF.

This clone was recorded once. The CDR3 sequence is CASSARLSPGVGEKLFF. The CDR3 nucleotides are TGTGCCAGCAGCGCCCGCCTCTCCCCAGGGGTAGGCGAAAAACTGTTTTTT. The chain joins TRBV11-2 to TRBJ1-4; D is possibly TRBD1 (6 bases). The CDR3 is 17 residues long. Germline V gene data show CDR1 as SGHAT and CDR2 as FQNNGV. The ends were cut back, 5 bases at V and 8 bases at J, with 24 bases in the middle.

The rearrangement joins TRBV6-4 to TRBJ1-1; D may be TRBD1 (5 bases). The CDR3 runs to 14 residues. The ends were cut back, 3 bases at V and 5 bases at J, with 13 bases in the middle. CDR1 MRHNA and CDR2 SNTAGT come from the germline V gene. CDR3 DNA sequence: TGTGCCAGCAGTGAACAGGAGGGGAGTACTGAAGCTTTCTTT. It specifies CASSEQEGSTEAFF.

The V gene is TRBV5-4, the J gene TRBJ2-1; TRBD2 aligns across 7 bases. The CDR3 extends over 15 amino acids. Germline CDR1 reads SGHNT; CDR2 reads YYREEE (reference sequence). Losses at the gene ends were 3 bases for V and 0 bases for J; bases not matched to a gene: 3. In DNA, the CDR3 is TGTGCCAGCAGCTCTAGCGGATCCTCCTACAATGAGCAGTTCTTC. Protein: CASSSSGSSYNEQFF.

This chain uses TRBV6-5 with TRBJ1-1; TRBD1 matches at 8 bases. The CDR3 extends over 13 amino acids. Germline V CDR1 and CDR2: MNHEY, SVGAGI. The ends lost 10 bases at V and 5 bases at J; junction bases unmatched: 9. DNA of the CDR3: TGTGCCATCCACAAGACAGGGGTAACTGAAGCTTTCTTT. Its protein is CAIHKTGVTEAFF.

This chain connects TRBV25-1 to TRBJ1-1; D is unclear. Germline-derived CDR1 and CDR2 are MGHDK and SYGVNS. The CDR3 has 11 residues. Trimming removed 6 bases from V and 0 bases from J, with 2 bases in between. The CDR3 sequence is CASSVNTEAFF. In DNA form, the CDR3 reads TGTGCCAGCAGCGTGAACACTGAAGCTTTCTTT.

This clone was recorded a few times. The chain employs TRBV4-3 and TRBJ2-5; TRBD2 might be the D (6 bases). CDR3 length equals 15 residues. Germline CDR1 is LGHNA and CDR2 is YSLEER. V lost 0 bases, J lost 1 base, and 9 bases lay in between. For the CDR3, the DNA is TGCGCCAGCAGCCAAGATTTGGGGGGCCAAGAGACCCAGTACTTC. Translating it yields CASSQDLGGQETQYF.

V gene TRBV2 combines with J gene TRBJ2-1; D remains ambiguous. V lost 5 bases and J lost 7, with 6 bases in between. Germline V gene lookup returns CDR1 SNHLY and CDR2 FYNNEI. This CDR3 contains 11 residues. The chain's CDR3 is CASSLTNEQFF. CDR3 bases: TGTGCCAGCAGTCTTACAAATGAGCAGTTCTTC.

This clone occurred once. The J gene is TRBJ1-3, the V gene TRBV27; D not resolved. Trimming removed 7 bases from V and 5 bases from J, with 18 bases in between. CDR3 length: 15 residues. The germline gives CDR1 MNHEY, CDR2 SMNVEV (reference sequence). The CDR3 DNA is TGTGCCAGCACCCCCCTACCGTGGCGGAGAAACACCATATATTTT. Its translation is CASTPLPWRRNTIYF.

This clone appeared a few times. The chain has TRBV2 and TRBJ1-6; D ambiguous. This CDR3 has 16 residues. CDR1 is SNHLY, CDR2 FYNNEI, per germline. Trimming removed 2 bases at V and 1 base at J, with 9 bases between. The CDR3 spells CASSESLRSYNSPLHF. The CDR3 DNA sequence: TGTGCCAGCAGTGAAAGTTTGCGTTCCTATAATTCACCCCTCCACTTT.

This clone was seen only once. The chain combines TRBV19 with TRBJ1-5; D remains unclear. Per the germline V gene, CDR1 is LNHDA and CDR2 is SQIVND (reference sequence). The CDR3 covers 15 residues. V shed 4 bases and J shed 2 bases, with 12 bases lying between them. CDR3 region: CASSTIPAGNQPQHF. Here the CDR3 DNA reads TGTGCCAGTAGTACCATCCCCGCGGGCAATCAGCCCCAGCATTTT.

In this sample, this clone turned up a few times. Here the CDR3 DNA reads TGCAGTGCTAGTAGTAGAGGAACTAGCGGGAACAACGAGCAGTACTTC. Translated: CSASSRGTSGNNEQYF. This chain links TRBV20-1 with TRBJ2-7; the match to TRBD2 covers 10 bases. This CDR3 has 16 residues. The trim removed 3 bases at V and 5 bases at J, leaving 13 bases unmatched. From germline, CDR1 is DFQATT and CDR2 SNEGSKA (reference sequence).

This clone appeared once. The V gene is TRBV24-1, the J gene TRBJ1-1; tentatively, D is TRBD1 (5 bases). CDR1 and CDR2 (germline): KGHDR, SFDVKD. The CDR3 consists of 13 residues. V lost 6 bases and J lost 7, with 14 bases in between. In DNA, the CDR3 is TGTGCCACCAGTAGGGGCGGGGGTGTTGAAGCTTTCTTT. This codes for CATSRGGGVEAFF.

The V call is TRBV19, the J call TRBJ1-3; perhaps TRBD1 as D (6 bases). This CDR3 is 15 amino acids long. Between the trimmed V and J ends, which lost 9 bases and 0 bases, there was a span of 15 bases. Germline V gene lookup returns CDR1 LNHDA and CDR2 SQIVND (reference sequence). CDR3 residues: CASARQADSGNTIYF. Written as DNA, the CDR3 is TGTGCCAGCGCCAGACAGGCCGACTCTGGAAACACCATATATTTT.

The CDR3 sequence: CASSPQGMSETQYF. CDR3 DNA: TGTGCCAGCTCACCGCAGGGAATGTCGGAGACCCAGTACTTC. This chain connects TRBV18 to TRBJ2-5; D may be TRBD1 (5 bases). V lost 3 bases, J lost 5 bases, and 13 bases lay in between. Looked up from germline, CDR1 is KGHSH and CDR2 is LQKENI. The CDR3 has 14 amino acids.

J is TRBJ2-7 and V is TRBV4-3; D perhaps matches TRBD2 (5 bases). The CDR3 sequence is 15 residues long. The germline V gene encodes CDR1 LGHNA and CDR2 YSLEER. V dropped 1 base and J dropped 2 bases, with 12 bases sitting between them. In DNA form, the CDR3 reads TGCGCCAGCAGCCAAGCGAGCGGAGGAACCTACGAGCAGTACTTC. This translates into CASSQASGGTYEQYF.

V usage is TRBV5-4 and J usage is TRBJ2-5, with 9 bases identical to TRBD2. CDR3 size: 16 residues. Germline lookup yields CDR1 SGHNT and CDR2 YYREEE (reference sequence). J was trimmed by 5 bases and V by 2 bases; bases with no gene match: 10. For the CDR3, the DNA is TGTGCCAGCAGCTTTAGCGGGGGTGCCTTGGGTGAGACCCAGTACTTC. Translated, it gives CASSFSGGALGETQYF.

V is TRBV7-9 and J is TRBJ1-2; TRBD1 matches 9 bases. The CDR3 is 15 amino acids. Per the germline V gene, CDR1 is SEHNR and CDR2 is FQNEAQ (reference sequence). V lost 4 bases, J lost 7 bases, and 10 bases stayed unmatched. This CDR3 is CASSSTGGRAFGYTF. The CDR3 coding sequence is TGTGCCAGCAGCTCCACAGGGGGCAGGGCTTTTGGCTACACCTTC.

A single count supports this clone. CDR3 coding DNA: TGTGCCAGCAGCCGGGCGGGAGCAGATACGCAGTATTTT. It codes for CASSRAGADTQYF. V is TRBV11-3 and J is TRBJ2-3; 7 bases are shared with TRBD2. Germline V gives CDR1 SGHNT, CDR2 YENEEA. The CDR3 sequence is 13 residues long. V shed 5 bases and J 4 bases; nucleotides not matched to a gene: 3.

CDR3 in amino acids: CASSIIMNTEAFF. The CDR3, as DNA: TGTGCCAGCAGTATCATCATGAACACTGAAGCTTTCTTT. This sequence joins TRBV6-6 and TRBJ1-1; D is ambiguous. CDR3 length equals 13 residues. The V gene's germline CDR1 is MNHNY and CDR2 SVGAGI (reference sequence). V lost 5 bases and J lost 0, with 7 bases in between.

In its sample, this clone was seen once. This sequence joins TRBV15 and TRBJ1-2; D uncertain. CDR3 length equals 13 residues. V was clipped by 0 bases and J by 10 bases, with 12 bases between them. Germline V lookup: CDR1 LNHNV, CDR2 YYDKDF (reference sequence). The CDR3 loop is CATSRDSRGPYTF. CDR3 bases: TGTGCCACCAGCAGAGATAGTCGAGGGCCCTACACCTTC.

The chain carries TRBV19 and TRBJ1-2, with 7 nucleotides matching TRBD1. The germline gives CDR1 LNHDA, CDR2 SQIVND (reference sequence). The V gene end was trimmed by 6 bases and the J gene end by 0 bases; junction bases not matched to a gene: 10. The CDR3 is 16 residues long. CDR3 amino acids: CASSTLTGSTNYGYTF. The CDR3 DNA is TGTGCCAGTAGCACACTGACAGGGAGTACTAACTATGGCTACACCTTC.

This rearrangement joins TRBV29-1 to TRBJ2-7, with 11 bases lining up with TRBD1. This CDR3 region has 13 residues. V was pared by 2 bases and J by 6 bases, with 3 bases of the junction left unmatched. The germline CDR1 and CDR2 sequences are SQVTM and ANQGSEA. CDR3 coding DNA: TGCAGCGTTGAATCGGGACAGGGGGTCGAGCAGTACTTC. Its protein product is CSVESGQGVEQYF.